The TCR beta chain under discussion was sequenced for a study of vaccination and CD4 T cells after COVID-19. The wider study: Each of the control cultures got a CEFX pool, an HIV-1 Nef pool, or no peptide.

Broader study findings: With convalescent patients, a median about 90% of reactive clones emerged solely after vaccination.

This CDR3 comprises 13 residues. Germline CDR1 and CDR2: MNHNS and SASEGT. Trimming left V 2 bases short and J 9 bases short, with 8 bases between. Sample treatment: roughly ten-day PBMC culture with coronavirus spike peptide pools or control peptides (ViraFEST assay). The ViraFEST method relied on peptide pools to expand antigen-specific T cells, followed by TCR sequencing. IL-2 at around 10 IU/ml and peptide pools at approximately 10 ug/ml were added to PBMCs cultured at roughly 2.1 million per well. This clonotype was recorded a few times. Antigen specificity is unknown. An Oncomine TCR Beta short-read assay was used to sequence the DNA from cultured CD4+ T cells. In TCRdb, the PCR reads were re-called with MiXCR into one record per CDR3 protein. Found here are around 20,000 distinct CDR3 sequences, less than 55% of them singletons; the top ten hold approximately 15%.

The V gene is TRBV6-1, the J gene TRBJ1-6; the D is unclear. Material for sequencing was cultured CD4+ T cells from blood. This clonotype was sampled from a human donor with COVID-19. CDR3 region: CASSETYGSPLHF. The CDR3 DNA follows: TGTGCCAGCAGTGAAACTTATGGTTCACCCCTCCACTTT.